These T cell receptor beta chains were read from a single sample in a study of shared clonotypes between healthy human individuals. Measured with immunoSEQ multiplex PCR; TCRdb has only the in-frame clones, and not every one. Of roughly 2 million clones in the sample, approximately 94% were seen once. Source material: naive CD8+ T cells sorted from blood. Every receptor here comes from a man aged 18-30 years in good health. The CDR3 runs from the conserved cysteine through the conserved F or W. D genes are given only for firm matches.

d_call	v_call	j_call	cdr3_aa
.	TRBV6-5	TRBJ1-2	CASSTDLYGYTF
.	TRBV19	TRBJ2-7	CASSSGLYYEQYF
TRBD1	TRBV9	TRBJ1-3	CASSAPGQGARTIYF
.	TRBV25-1	TRBJ1-1	CASSEWGNTEAFF
TRBD1	TRBV11-2	TRBJ1-6	CASSYDRDNSPLHF
.	TRBV10-3	TRBJ1-4	CAISGGRDEKLFF
.	TRBV7-8	TRBJ2-1	CASSPQDREREQFF
TRBD1	TRBV19	TRBJ2-5	CASSMGQGDQETQYF
.	TRBV27	TRBJ2-6	CASSPSDRHSGANVLTF
.	TRBV19	TRBJ2-5	CASTPTGGETQYF
.	TRBV27	TRBJ2-1	CASRDYYNEQFF
.	TRBV29-1	TRBJ2-1	CSVEYLASSYNEQFF
.	TRBV9	TRBJ2-7	CASSLHPDYEQYF
.	TRBV28	.	CASSPDSFVSYEQYF
TRBD2	TRBV5-1	TRBJ2-7	CAGSLKSGTSIHEQYF
.	TRBV11-2	TRBJ2-7	CASSLRGSYEQYF
.	TRBV4-1	TRBJ2-2	CASSQEGGWELFF
.	TRBV10-1	TRBJ1-2	CASSPSAGTNYGYTF
.	TRBV9	TRBJ2-1	CASSVAGLNEQFF
TRBD1	TRBV4-3	TRBJ2-7	CASSQGQGGSYEQYF
.	TRBV27	TRBJ2-3	CASSLSPGVGFRTDTQYF
.	TRBV9	TRBJ2-1	CASSVLSRGSNSYNEQFF
TRBD2	TRBV18	TRBJ2-7	CASSPVGTSGPYEQYF
.	TRBV19	TRBJ1-2	CASSMGSNYGYTF
.	TRBV7-9	TRBJ1-5	CASSFPGENQPQHF
TRBD2	TRBV28	TRBJ2-7	CASSLGLAGGYEQYF
TRBD1	TRBV27	TRBJ2-7	CASSLSAGTGTYEQYF
.	TRBV6-5	TRBJ2-5	CASSYSGVQETQYF
.	TRBV6-5	TRBJ2-7	CASSYRAGYEQYF
.	TRBV5-4	TRBJ2-3	CASSYGVGWADTQYF
TRBD1	TRBV29-1	TRBJ2-2	CSVVQGVTGELFF
.	TRBV10-3	TRBJ1-2	CAISESRRDGYTF
.	TRBV6-6	TRBJ2-7	CASSYSSGNWYEQYF
.	TRBV5-4	TRBJ1-1	CASSPGDPGLEAFF
.	TRBV7-9	TRBJ1-2	CASSLANQYYTF
.	TRBV5-1	TRBJ2-1	CASSLESSFHLEQFF
.	TRBV23-1	TRBJ2-7	CASSPLYRDPSHEQYF
.	TRBV5-1	TRBJ2-1	CASSFLGDEQFF
TRBD1	TRBV10-1	TRBJ2-5	CASEKPGQGGETQYF
.	TRBV7-2	TRBJ2-7	CASSLAGISYEQYF
.	TRBV5-4	TRBJ1-2	CASSPWTVGYGYTF
.	TRBV13	TRBJ2-7	CASSQSGFYEQYF
TRBD2	TRBV5-6	TRBJ2-7	CASSLGLAGSLEQYF
TRBD1	TRBV4-1	TRBJ1-2	CASSQEPRGTALYGYTF
.	TRBV27	TRBJ1-1	CASSFARANTEAFF
TRBD1	TRBV7-9	TRBJ1-4	CASSLASTGGYEKLFF
.	TRBV10-2	TRBJ2-7	CASSEWQGGAITYEQYF
.	TRBV7-7	TRBJ2-7	CASSLGDGLSYEQYF
.	TRBV5-6	TRBJ2-3	CASSTDEDSADTQYF
TRBD2	TRBV7-9	TRBJ2-1	CASSLGLAAHNEQFF